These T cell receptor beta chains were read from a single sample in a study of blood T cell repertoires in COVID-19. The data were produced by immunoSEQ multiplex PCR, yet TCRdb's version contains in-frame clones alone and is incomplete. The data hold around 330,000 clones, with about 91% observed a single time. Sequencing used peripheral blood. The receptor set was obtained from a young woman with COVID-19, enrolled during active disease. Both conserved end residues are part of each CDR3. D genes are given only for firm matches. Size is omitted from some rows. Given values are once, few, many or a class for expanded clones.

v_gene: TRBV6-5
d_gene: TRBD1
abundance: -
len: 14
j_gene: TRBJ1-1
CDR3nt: TGTGCCAGCACCCTGACAGGGGGGGACACTGAAGCTTTCTTT
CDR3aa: CASTLTGGDTEAFF

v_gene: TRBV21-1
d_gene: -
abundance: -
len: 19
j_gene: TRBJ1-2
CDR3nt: TGTGCCAGCAGCACCCCTCTTAGGCGGGGACAGGGACTTCGTTATGGCTACACCTTC
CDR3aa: CASSTPLRRGQGLRYGYTF

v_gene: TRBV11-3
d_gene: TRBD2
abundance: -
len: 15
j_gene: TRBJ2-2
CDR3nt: TGTGCCAGCAGCTTCTCGACTAGCGGGACCGGGGAGCTGTTTTTT
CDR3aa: CASSFSTSGTGELFF

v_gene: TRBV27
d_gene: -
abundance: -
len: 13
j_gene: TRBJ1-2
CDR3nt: TGTGCCAGCAGTTCGGAGGGGAACTATGGCTACACCTTC
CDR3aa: CASSSEGNYGYTF

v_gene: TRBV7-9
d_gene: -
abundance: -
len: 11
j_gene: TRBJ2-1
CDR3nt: TGTGCCAGCACCGCAGCGGATGAGCAGTTCTTC
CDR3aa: CASTAADEQFF

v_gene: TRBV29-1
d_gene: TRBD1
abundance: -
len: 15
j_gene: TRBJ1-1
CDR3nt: TGCAGCGTTAAGACAGGGCGAAGGTTAAACGCTGAAGCTTTCTTT
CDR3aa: CSVKTGRRLNAEAFF

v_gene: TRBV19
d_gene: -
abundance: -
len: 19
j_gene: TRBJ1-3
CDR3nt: TGTGCCAGTAGTATTTCCTGGACGGAGGCTATCCTATCTGGAAACACCATATATTTT
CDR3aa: CASSISWTEAILSGNTIYF

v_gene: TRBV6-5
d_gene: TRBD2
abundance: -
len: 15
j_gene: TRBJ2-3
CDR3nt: TGTGCCAGCAGTCGGAGCGGGGGGGCCTCAGATACGCAGTATTTT
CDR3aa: CASSRSGGASDTQYF

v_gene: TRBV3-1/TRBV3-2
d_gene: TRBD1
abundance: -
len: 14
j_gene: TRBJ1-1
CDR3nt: TGTGCCAGCAGCCACCGGGACAGCTACACTGAAGCTTTCTTT
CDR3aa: CASSHRDSYTEAFF

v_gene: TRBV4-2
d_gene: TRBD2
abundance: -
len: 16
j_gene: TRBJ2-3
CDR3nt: TGTGCCAGCAGCGAGACTAGCGGGGGGGGGTCAGATACGCAGTATTTT
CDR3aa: CASSETSGGGSDTQYF

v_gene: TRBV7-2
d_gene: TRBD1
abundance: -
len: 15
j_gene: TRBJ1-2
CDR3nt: TGTGCCAGCAGCCCCACAGGGGGAGCTAACTATGGCTACACCTTC
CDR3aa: CASSPTGGANYGYTF

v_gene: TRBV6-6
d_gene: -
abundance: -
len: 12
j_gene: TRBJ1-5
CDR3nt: TGTGCCATCGCCACAGGCAATCAGCCCCAGCATTTT
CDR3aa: CAIATGNQPQHF

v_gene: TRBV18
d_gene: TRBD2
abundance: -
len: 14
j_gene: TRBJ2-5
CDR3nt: TGTGCCAGCTCACGGCGGGGGGTTCAAGAGACCCAGTACTTC
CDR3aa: CASSRRGVQETQYF

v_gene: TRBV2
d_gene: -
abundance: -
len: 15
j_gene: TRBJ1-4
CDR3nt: TGTGCCAGCAGCTCCCGGGCTACGGAGGAGGAAAAACTGTTTTTT
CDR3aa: CASSSRATEEEKLFF

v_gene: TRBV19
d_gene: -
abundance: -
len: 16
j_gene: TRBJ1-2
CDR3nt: TGTGCCAGTGTTCCTCGGGCCGGGACACCTAACTATGGCTACACCTTC
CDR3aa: CASVPRAGTPNYGYTF

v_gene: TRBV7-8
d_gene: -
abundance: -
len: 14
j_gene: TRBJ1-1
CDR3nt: TGTGCCAGCAGCACGACCCCGGGAGGCCTCGGAACTTTCTTT
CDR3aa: CASSTTPGGLGTFF

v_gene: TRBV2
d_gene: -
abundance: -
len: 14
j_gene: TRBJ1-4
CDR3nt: TGTGCCAGCACCTTTATGCGGGTGGGTGAAAAACTGTTTTTT
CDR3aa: CASTFMRVGEKLFF

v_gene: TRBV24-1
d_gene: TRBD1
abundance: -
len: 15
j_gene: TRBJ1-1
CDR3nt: TGTGCCACCAGTGACCCCGGGACAGGGACCACTGAAGCTTTCTTT
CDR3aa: CATSDPGTGTTEAFF

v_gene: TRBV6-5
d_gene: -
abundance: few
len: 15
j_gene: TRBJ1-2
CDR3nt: TGTGCCAGCAGCCGAGACCGGGGACTAATCTATGGCTACACCTTC
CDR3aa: CASSRDRGLIYGYTF

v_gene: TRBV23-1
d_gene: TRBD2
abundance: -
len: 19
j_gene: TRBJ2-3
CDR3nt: TGCGCCAGCAGTCACCTAGGACTAGCGGGGAGGAGTGGCACAGATACGCAGTATTTT
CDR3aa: CASSHLGLAGRSGTDTQYF

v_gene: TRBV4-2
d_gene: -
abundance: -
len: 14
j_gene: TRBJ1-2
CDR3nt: TGTGCCAGCAGCCAAGATAACAGAGTTGATGGCTACACCTTC
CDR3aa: CASSQDNRVDGYTF

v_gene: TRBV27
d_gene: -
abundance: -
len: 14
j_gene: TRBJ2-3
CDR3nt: TGTGCCACCAGAGTGACATTGAGCACAGATACGCAGTATTTT
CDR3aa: CATRVTLSTDTQYF